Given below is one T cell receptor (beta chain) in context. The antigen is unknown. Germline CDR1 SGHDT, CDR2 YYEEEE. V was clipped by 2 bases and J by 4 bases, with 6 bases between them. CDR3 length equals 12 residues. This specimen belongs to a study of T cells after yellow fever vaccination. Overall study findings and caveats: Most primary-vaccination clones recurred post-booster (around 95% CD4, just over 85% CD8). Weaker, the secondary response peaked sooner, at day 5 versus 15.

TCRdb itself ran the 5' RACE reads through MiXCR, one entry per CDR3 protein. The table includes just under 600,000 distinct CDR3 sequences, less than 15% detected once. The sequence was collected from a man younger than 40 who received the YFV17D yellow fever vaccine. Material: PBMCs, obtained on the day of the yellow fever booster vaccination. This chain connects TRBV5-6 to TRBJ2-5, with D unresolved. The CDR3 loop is CASSFTPETQYF. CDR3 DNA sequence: TGTGCCAGCAGCTTTACCCCAGAGACCCAGTACTTC.